This is a list of T cell receptor beta chains from one sample in a study of identical twins. TCRdb recomputed calls from the 5' RACE reads with MiXCR, one row per CDR3 protein. In the table there are just under 550,000 distinct CDR3 sequences, approximately 16% of which are singletons. Another study also made use of these data, one on yellow fever vaccine responses in identical twins.

The sample taken for sequencing was CD4+ T cells sorted from blood. The receptors here all came from a woman in her late teens or twenties in good health. The CDR3 runs from the conserved cysteine through the conserved F or W. Fields, in order: clone size, J gene, D gene, V gene, CDR3 DNA, CDR3 protein. D genes are given only for firm matches. Only part of the rows carry a size: once, few, many, or a class if the clone is expanded.

>many|TRBJ1-1|NA|TRBV25-1
TGTGCCAGCAGTGAGGGACCCAACACTGAAGCTTTCTTT
CASSEGPNTEAFF
>once|TRBJ2-7|TRBD2|TRBV3-1
TGTGCCAGCAGCCAGGTAGCGGGAGGGGGCGAGCAGTACTTC
CASSQVAGGGEQYF
>NA|TRBJ2-7|TRBD2|TRBV7-8
TGTGCCAGCAGCATCCAGCGGGAGGGCCCCTACGAGCAGTACTTC
CASSIQREGPYEQYF
>few|TRBJ1-2|NA|TRBV5-5
TGTGCCAGCAGCTTCTTCCAGGGGAACTATGGCTACACCTTC
CASSFFQGNYGYTF
>few|TRBJ2-1|NA|TRBV20-1
TGCAGTGCTAGTCAGAGGCTCGATGAGCAGTTCTTC
CSASQRLDEQFF
>NA|TRBJ2-1|NA|TRBV14
TGTGCCAGCAGCCAAGTGGCAGGGAGTTTATACAATGAGCAGTTCTTC
CASSQVAGSLYNEQFF
>NA|TRBJ2-2|NA|TRBV3-1
TGTGCCAGCAGCGAAACTAGGACCGGGGAGCTGTTTTTT
CASSETRTGELFF
>few|TRBJ2-3|NA|TRBV14
TGTGCCAGCAGCGCACGTTGGGGGGCCGGAGAAGATACGCAGTATTTT
CASSARWGAGEDTQYF
>NA|TRBJ2-3|NA|TRBV5-1
TGCGCCAGCAGATTCGAGTCAGATACGCAGTATTTT
CASRFESDTQYF
>few|TRBJ2-1|TRBD2|TRBV29-1
TGCAGCGGCGGGACTAGCGCAAACAATGAGCAGTTCTTC
CSGGTSANNEQFF
>NA|TRBJ1-4|NA|TRBV18
TGTGCCAGCTCTCTTGACCTCATGACCCAAGGCGAAAAACTGTTTTTT
CASSLDLMTQGEKLFF
>NA|TRBJ2-3|NA|TRBV12-3/TRBV12-4
TGTGCCAGCAGTCCGAGCAGACGAGGTACGCAGTATTTT
CASSPSRRGTQYF
>many|TRBJ1-5|NA|TRBV12-3/TRBV12-4
TGTGCCAGCAGTGGCGGCAATCAGCCCCAGCATTTT
CASSGGNQPQHF